This TCR beta chain comes out of a study of T cell changes during pregnancy in multiple sclerosis. Sequenced by immunoSEQ multiplex PCR; TCRdb stores in-frame clones only, minus some. The profile shows 44,000 or so clones, roughly 90% of them singletons. The CDR3 has 15 amino acids. Per germline, CDR1 ENHRY and CDR2 SYGVKD. Trimming cost V 0 bases and J 4 bases, with 12 bases left between them. This clonotype was sampled from a female donor in good health, enrolled as a control in a pregnancy study. The chain uses TRBV10-3 and TRBJ2-5, with D maybe TRBD1 (5 bases). The sequencing here drew on peripheral blood, taken in the first trimester of pregnancy. The CDR3 nucleotides are TGTGCCATCAGTGAGTCGCACAATCAGGGAGAGACCCAGTACTTC. Its translation: CAISESHNQGETQYF.